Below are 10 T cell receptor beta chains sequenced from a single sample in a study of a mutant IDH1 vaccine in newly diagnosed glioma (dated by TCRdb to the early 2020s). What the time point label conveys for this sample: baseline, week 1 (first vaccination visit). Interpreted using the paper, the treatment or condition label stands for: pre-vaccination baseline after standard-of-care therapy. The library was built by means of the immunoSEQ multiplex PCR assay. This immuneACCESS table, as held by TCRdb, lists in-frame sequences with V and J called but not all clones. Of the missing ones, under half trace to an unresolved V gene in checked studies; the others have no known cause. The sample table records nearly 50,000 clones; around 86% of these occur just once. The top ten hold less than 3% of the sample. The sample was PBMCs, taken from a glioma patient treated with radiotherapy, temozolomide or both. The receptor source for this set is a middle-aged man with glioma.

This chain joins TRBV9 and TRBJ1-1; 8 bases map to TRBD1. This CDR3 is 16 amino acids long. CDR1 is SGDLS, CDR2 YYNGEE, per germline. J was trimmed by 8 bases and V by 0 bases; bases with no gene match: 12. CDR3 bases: TGTGCCAGCAGCGTAGGATATACAGGGGGTGGAAGGGAAGCTTTCTTT. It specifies CASSVGYTGGGREAFF.

The CDR3, as DNA: TGTGCCAGCAGCCCGAGGGGAGGGCTAGCGGGAGTTACAGATACGCAGTATTTT. Protein product: CASSPRGGLAGVTDTQYF. The V call is TRBV11-2, the J call TRBJ2-3; TRBD2 matches 10 bases. The CDR3 runs 18 residues. Germline CDR1 and CDR2: SGHAT and FQNNGV. The J segment lost 3 bases and the V segment lost 5 bases, leaving 14 bases of the junction unmatched.

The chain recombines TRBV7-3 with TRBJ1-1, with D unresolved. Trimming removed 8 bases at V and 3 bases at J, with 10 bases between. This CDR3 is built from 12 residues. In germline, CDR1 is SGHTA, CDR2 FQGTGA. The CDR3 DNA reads TGTGCCAGCGGCGGACGGGACACTGAAGCTTTCTTT. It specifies CASGGRDTEAFF.

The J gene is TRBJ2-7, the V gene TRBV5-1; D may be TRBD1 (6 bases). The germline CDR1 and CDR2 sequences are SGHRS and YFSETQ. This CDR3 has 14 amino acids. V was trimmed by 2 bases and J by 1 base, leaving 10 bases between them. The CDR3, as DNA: TGCGCCAGCAGCTTAAGACAGGATTCCTACGAGCAGTACTTC. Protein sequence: CASSLRQDSYEQYF.

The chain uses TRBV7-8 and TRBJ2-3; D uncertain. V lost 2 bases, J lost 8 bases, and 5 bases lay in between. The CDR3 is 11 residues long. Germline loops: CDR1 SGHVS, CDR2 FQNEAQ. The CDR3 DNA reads TGTGCCAGCAGCTTAAGTACTACGCAGTATTTT. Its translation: CASSLSTTQYF.

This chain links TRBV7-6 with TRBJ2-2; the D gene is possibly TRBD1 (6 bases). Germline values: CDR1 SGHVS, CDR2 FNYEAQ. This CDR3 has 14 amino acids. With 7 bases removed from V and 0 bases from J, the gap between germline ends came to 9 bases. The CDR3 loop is CASKGDANTGELFF. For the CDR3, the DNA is TGTGCCAGCAAGGGGGACGCGAACACCGGGGAGCTGTTTTTT.

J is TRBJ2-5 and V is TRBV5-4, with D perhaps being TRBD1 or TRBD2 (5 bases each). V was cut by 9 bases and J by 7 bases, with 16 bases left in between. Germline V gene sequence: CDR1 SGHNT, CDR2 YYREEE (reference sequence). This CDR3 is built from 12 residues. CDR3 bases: TGTGCCACAGCCGGGACCAGGAGGACCCAGTACTTC. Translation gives CATAGTRRTQYF.

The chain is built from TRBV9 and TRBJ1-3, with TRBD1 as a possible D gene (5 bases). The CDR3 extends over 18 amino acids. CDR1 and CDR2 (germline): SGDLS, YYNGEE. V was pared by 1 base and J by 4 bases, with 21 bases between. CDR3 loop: CASSVNQGARKRGNTIYF. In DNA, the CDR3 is TGTGCCAGCAGCGTAAACCAGGGAGCTCGGAAGCGCGGAAACACCATATATTTT.

CDR3 amino acids: CASSIGQPLVNTEAFF. CDR3 DNA: TGTGCCAGTAGTATTGGACAACCCCTAGTGAACACTGAAGCTTTCTTT. The rearrangement links TRBV19 to TRBJ1-1, with TRBD1 as a possible D gene (5 bases). Trimming left V 3 bases short and J 0 bases short, with 14 bases between. Germline assignment: CDR1 LNHDA and CDR2 SQIVND (reference sequence). The CDR3 is 16 amino acids.

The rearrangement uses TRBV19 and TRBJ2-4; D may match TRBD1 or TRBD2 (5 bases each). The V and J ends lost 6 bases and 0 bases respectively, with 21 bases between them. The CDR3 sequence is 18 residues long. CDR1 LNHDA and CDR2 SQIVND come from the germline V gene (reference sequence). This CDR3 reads CASSNRGFSILAKNIQYF. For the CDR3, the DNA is TGTGCCAGTAGCAATCGGGGCTTTTCTATCTTAGCCAAAAACATTCAGTACTTC.